Sequencing of this T cell receptor beta chain was carried out in a study of blood T cell repertoires in COVID-19. Profiled with immunoSEQ multiplex PCR; TCRdb holds only in-frame clones, not every one. The sample contains some 160,000 clones, more than 70% of which appear only once. CDR1 is SGHAT, CDR2 FQNNGV, per germline. V lost 3 bases and J 4 bases, leaving 13 bases between the germline ends. The CDR3 loop spans 15 amino acids. This clone came up once. The V gene is TRBV11-2, the J gene TRBJ2-1; D gene uncertain. Sequences were obtained from peripheral blood. The source of this sequence is a man aged 45-65 years who had recovered from COVID-19. CDR3 loop: CASSFPSNRYNEQFF. DNA of the CDR3: TGTGCCAGCAGCTTCCCATCGAATCGGTACAATGAGCAGTTCTTC.